Listed here are 11 T cell receptor beta chains from one sample, sequenced in a study of human T cells and chemical hapten exposure. Within the library, unique molecular identifiers were attached to each individual cDNA molecule. TCRdb reanalysed the reads using MiXCR and keeps one entry per CDR3 protein. The table shows around 250 distinct CDR3 sequences, with 54% occurring only once. Unseparated into fractions, whole blood served as the source from which total RNA was extracted. The sample taken for sequencing was whole blood. The receptors were gathered from a human donor who had alopecia or was a healthy volunteer (not recorded which). Some clones in this sample may be carry-over from other donors' samples. This table probably holds off-target reads from a library built for another chain.

The rearrangement links TRBV28 to TRBJ1-4; tentatively, D is TRBD1 (5 bases). The CDR3 extends over 12 amino acids. V lost 9 bases to trimming and J lost 7 bases, with 12 bases between them. Germline V lookup: CDR1 MDHEN, CDR2 SYDVKM. CDR3 residues: CASTGASEKLFF. CDR3 bases: TGTGCCAGTACCGGGGCTAGTGAAAAACTGTTTTTT.

Concerning this clonotype itself: The junction shows a germline mismatch at one end, possibly a read error. The rearrangement links TRBV28 to TRBJ2-1; 7 nucleotides match TRBD1. CDR1 is MDHEN, CDR2 SYDVKM, per germline. This CDR3 contains 17 residues. DNA of the CDR3: TGTGCCAGCAGCCGCCTAGACAGGGCGAGCTCCTACAATGAGCAGTCCTTC. Its protein is CASSRLDRASSYNEQSF.

J is TRBJ2-5 and V is TRBV5-6, with D perhaps TRBD1 or TRBD2 (6 bases each). This CDR3 is built from 16 residues. In germline, CDR1 is SGHDT, CDR2 YYEEEE. Trimming took 3 bases from V and 2 from J, leaving 17 bases between them. The CDR3 loop reads CASSWDSRGPQETQYF. CDR3 DNA sequence: TGTGCCAGCAGCTGGGACTCCCGGGGGCCTCAAGAGACCCAGTACTTC.

As to this clonotype: The junction does not match germline at one end; this may be a read error. The chain carries TRBV7-6 and TRBJ2-1; 11 bases line up with TRBD2. The CDR3 sequence is 17 residues long. Per germline, CDR1 SGHVS and CDR2 FNYEAQ. The CDR3 DNA follows: TGTGTCAGCAGCTCCAGAGGTACTAGCGGGAGTAGCGATGAGCAGTTCTTC. Translation gives CVSSSRGTSGSSDEQFF.

The chain employs TRBV28 and TRBJ2-7; D perhaps matches TRBD1 (5 bases). This CDR3 is built from 14 residues. Germline CDR1 reads MDHEN; CDR2 reads SYDVKM. The V end lost 2 bases, the J end lost 13 bases, and 21 bases lay between the germline ends. CDR3 sequence: CASSLGAGPRTLYF. The CDR3 DNA follows: TGTGCCAGCAGTTTAGGGGCAGGGCCGCGAACTCTTTACTTC.

The rearrangement uses TRBV11-3 and TRBJ2-5; D might be TRBD1 (6 bases). With 5 bases removed from V and 7 bases from J, the gap between germline ends came to 26 bases. CDR3 size: 17 residues. Looked up from germline, CDR1 is SGHNT and CDR2 is YENEEA. CDR3 sequence reads: CASSDNWASRGKLTQYF. DNA of the CDR3: TGTGCCAGCAGCGACAATTGGGCGTCGAGGGGGAAATTGACCCAGTACTTC.

This clonotype occurred a few times. The chain has TRBV6-2 or TRBV6-3 and TRBJ2-7; possible D gene TRBD2, 7 bases. Germline-derived CDR1 and CDR2 are MNHEY and SVGEGT. Trimming left V 0 bases short and J 3 bases short, with 18 bases between. The CDR3 sequence is 17 residues long. DNA of the CDR3: TGTGCCAGCAGTTACTCAGGAGGGCGGGGGCCTTTCTACGAGCAGTACTTC. Translation: CASSYSGGRGPFYEQYF.

This clonotype was counted only a few times. The chain recombines TRBV7-3 with TRBJ2-5; possibly TRBD2 for D (5 bases). CDR1 is SGHTA and CDR2 is FQGTGA in the germline V gene. V was shortened by 2 bases and J by 7 bases, with 14 bases between the two germline ends. The CDR3 contains 14 residues. For the CDR3, the DNA is TGTGCCAGCAGCTTAGATAGACGGGAAGGGACCCAGTACTTC. Translation: CASSLDRREGTQYF.

The chain carries TRBV12-3 or TRBV12-4 and TRBJ2-5; D not resolved. This CDR3 is 11 amino acids long. Deletions cut 5 bases from V and 5 bases from J, with 6 bases between. The CDR3 DNA is TGTGCCAGCAGTACCGATGAGACCCAGTACTTC. Encoded protein: CASSTDETQYF.

This clonotype has just one count. The V and J genes are TRBV7-6 and TRBJ2-2; D call uncertain. The length of the CDR3 is 15 residues. The V gene lost 5 bases and the J gene lost 5 bases, with 15 bases spanning the gap. The germline gives CDR1 SGHVS, CDR2 FNYEAQ. Written as DNA, the CDR3 is TGTGCCAGCAGCCCCGGAAAGGCTGGGACCGGGGAGCTGTTTTTT. This translates into CASSPGKAGTGELFF.

As for this clonotype: Germline is not matched at one junction end, which may reflect a read error. CDR3 bases: TGTGCCAGCAGAGAAGGGGACTCCCCCACAGATACGCAGTATTTT. This codes for CASREGDSPTDTQYF. This rearrangement joins TRBV2 to TRBJ2-3, with D possibly matching TRBD2 (6 bases). The CDR3 spans 15 residues. Germline V lookup: CDR1 SNHLY, CDR2 FYNNEI. Filled out from reference TRBV2 and TRBJ2-3, the complete variable domain reads EPEVTQTPSHQVTQMGQEVILRCVPISNHLYFYWYRQILGQKVEFLVSFYNNEISEKSEIFDDQFSVERPDGSNFTLKIRSTKLEDSAMYFCASREGDSPTDTQYFGPGTRLTVL.